Here is one T cell receptor (beta chain) with its context. These data are taken from a study of blood T cell repertoires in COVID-19. Study-level background: T cells, B-cell-depleted T cells, or PBMCs supplied cDNA or gDNA.

Trimming took off 1 base at V and 0 bases at J, with 7 bases between the two ends. The CDR3 sequence is 15 residues long. In germline, CDR1 is SGHVS, CDR2 FQNEAQ. Original processing notes: Reference gene primer amplification yielded estimated nucleated cell counts. Method: immunoSEQ multiplex PCR; TCRdb's copy keeps in-frame clones and lacks some. Clonal size and the V and J genes are those of that table, whereas D and trimming came from the DNA. The sample holds roughly 170,000 clones, around 82% seen once. The chain combines TRBV7-8 with TRBJ1-3; D gene unclear. The sample taken for sequencing was PBMCs or T cells enriched from blood (not recorded which). The TCR was taken from a woman aged 45-60 years in a cohort exposed to, infected with or recovered from COVID-19 (not recorded which). CDR3 DNA sequence: TGTGCCAGCAGCTTAGATGGCCGCTCTGGAAACACCATATATTTT. Translation gives CASSLDGRSGNTIYF.